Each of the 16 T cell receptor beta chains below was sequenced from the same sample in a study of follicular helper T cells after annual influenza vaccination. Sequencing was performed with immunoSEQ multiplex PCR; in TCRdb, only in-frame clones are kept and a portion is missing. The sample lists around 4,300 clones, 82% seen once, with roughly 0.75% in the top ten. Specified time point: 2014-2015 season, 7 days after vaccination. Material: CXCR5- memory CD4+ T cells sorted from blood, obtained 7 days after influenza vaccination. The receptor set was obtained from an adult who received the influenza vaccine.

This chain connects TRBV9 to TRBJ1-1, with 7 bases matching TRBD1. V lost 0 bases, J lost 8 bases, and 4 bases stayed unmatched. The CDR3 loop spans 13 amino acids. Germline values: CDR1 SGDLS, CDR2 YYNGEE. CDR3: CASSVGGGGEAFF. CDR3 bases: TGTGCCAGCAGCGTAGGAGGGGGCGGCGAAGCTTTCTTT.

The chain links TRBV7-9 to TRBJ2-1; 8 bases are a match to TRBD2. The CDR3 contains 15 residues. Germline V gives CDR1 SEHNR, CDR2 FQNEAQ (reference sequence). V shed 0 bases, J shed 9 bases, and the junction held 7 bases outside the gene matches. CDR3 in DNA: TGTGCCAGCAGCTTAGCGAGCGGGGGTAGCGGTGAGCAGTTCTTC. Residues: CASSLASGGSGEQFF.

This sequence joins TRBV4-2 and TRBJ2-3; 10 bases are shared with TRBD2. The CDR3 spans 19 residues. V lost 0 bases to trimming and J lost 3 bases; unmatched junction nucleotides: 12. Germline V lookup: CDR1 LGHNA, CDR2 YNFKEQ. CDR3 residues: CASSQDLRLALAGTDTQYF. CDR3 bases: TGTGCCAGCAGCCAAGATTTGCGTTTGGCACTAGCGGGGACAGATACGCAGTATTTT.

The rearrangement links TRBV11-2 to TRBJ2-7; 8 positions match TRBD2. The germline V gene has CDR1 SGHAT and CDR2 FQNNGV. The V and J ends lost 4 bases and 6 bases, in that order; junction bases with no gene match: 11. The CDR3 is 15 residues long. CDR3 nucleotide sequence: TGTGCCAGCAGCTCAACTAGCGGCGGACTTCGCGAGCAGTACTTC. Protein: CASSSTSGGLREQYF.

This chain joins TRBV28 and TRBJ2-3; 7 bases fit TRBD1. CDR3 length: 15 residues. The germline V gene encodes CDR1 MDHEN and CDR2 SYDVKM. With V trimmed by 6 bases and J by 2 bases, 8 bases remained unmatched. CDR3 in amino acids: CASSPGQASTDTQYF. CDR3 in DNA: TGTGCCAGCAGCCCCGGACAGGCTTCCACAGATACGCAGTATTTT.

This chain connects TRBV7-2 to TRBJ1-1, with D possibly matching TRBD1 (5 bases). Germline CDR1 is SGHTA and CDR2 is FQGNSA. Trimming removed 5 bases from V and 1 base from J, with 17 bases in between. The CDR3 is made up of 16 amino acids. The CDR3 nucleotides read TGTGCCAGCAGCCGGCCTCAGACAGAAAAGAACACTGAAGCTTTCTTT. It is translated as CASSRPQTEKNTEAFF.

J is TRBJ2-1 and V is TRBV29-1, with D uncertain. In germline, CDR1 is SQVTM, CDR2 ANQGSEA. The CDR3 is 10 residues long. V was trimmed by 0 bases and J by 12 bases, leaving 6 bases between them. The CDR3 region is CSVEEAGQFF. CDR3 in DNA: TGCAGCGTTGAAGAGGCAGGGCAGTTCTTC.

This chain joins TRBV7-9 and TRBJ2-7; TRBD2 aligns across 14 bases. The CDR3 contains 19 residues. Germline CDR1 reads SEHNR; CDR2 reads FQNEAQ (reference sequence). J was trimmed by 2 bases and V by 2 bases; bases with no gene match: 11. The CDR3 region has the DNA TGTGCCAGCAGCTTACCTTGGACTAGCGGGGGGCCTCGAACCTACGAGCAGTACTTC. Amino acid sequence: CASSLPWTSGGPRTYEQYF. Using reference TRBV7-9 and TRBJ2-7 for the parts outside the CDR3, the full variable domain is DTGVSQNPRHKITKRGQNVTFRCDPISEHNRLYWYRQTLGQGPEFLTYFQNEAQLEKSRLLSDRFSAERPKGSFSTLEIQRTEQGDSAMYLCASSLPWTSGGPRTYEQYFGPGTRLTVT.

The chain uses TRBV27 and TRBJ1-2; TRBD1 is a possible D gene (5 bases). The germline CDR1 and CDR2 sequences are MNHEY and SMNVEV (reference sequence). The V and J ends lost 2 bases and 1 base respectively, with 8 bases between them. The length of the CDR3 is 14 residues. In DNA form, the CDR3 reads TGTGCCAGCAGTTTAACCAGGGATAACTATGGCTACACCTTC. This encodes CASSLTRDNYGYTF.

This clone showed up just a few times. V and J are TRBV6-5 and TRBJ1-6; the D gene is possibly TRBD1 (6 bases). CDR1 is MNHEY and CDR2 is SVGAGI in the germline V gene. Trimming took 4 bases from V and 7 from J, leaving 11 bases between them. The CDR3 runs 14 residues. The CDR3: CASSSQGRNSPLHF. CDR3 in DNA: TGTGCCAGCAGTTCACAGGGCAGGAATTCACCCCTCCACTTT.

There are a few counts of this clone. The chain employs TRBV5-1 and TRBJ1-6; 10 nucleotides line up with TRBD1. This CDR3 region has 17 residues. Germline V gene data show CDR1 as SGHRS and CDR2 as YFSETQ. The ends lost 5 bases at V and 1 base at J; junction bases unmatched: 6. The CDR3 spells CASRGDRGPSYNSPLHF. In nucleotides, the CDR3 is TGCGCCAGCAGAGGAGACAGGGGGCCTTCCTATAATTCACCCCTCCACTTT.

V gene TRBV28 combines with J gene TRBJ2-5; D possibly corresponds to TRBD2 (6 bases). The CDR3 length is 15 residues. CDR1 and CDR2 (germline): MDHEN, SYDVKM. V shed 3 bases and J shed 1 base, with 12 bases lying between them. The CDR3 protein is CASSFGGTGQETQYF. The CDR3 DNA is TGTGCCAGCAGTTTTGGCGGGACTGGCCAAGAGACCCAGTACTTC.

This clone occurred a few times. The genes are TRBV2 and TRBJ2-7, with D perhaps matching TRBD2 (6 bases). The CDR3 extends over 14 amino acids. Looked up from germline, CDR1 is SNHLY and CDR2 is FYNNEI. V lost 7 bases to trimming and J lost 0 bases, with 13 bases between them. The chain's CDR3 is CASMGPTSSYEQYF. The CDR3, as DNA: TGTGCCAGCATGGGCCCGACTAGCTCCTACGAGCAGTACTTC.

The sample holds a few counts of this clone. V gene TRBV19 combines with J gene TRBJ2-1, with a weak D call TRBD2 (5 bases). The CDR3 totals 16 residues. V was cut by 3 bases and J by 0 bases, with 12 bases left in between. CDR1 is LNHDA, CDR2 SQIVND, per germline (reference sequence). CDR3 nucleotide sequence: TGTGCCAGTAGTATTCTTGCGGGTAGCTCCTACAATGAGCAGTTCTTC. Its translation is CASSILAGSSYNEQFF.

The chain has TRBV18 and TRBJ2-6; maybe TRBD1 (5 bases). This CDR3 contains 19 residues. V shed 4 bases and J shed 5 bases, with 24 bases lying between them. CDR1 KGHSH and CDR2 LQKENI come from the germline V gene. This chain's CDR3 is CASSRLQDHLQSRANVLTF. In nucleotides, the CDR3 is TGTGCCAGCTCACGTCTACAGGACCATTTACAAAGTCGGGCCAACGTCCTGACTTTC.

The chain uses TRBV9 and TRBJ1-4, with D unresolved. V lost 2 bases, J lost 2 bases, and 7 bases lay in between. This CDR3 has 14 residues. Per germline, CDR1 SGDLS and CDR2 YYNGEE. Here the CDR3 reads CASSVAGTNEKLFF. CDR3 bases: TGTGCCAGCAGCGTGGCCGGGACTAATGAAAAACTGTTTTTT.